The sequence of this T cell receptor (beta chain) was determined in a study of technical replicates of blood from several donors. The V end was cut by 3 bases, the J end by 6 bases, with 18 bases between. The CDR3 loop spans 15 amino acids. Looked up from germline, CDR1 is WNHNN and CDR2 is SYGVQD (reference sequence). Profiling relied on immunoSEQ multiplex PCR, and the TCRdb table lists in-frame clones only, not all of them. In the table there are over 10,000 clones, roughly 94% of which are singletons. V and J are TRBV10-1 and TRBJ2-7; possible D gene TRBD2, 5 bases. This TCR was sampled from a human donor in good health. Specimen: PBMCs. This CDR3 reads CASSDGGAETPEQYF. DNA for the CDR3: TGCGCCAGCAGTGATGGAGGAGCAGAGACTCCCGAGCAGTACTTC.